The 3 T cell receptor beta chains in this list originate from one sample, sequenced in a study of identical twins. TCRdb re-called the 5' RACE reads with MiXCR, one entry per CDR3 protein. The sample consists of about 330,000 distinct CDR3 sequences, roughly 12% of them appearing once. These data were likewise used in another study, on yellow fever vaccine responses in identical twins.

The sample consisted of CD8+ T cells sorted from blood. The receptors here all came from a woman under 30 in good health.

This clonotype came up a few times. The J gene is TRBJ2-7, the V gene TRBV5-5; D remains unclear. Trimming took 4 bases from V and 0 from J, leaving 14 bases between them. From germline, CDR1 is SGHKS and CDR2 YYEKEE (reference sequence). CDR3 length: 15 residues. In nucleotides, the CDR3 is TGTGCCAGCAGCCACAAAGGGCTAAGCTCCTACGAGCAGTACTTC. It specifies CASSHKGLSSYEQYF.

This clonotype has a handful of counts. The gene calls are TRBV4-1 and TRBJ2-3, with D perhaps TRBD2 (5 bases). V lost 1 base to trimming and J lost 0 bases, with 11 bases between them. Germline assignment: CDR1 MGHRA and CDR2 YSYEKL. CDR3 length: 16 amino acids. CDR3 sequence reads: CASSQGRTGSTDTQYF. As DNA, the CDR3 is TGCGCCAGCAGCCAAGGAAGGACGGGAAGCACAGATACGCAGTATTTT.

The chain is built from TRBV6-8 and TRBJ2-1; possibly TRBD2 for D (6 bases). The V gene's germline CDR1 is MNHGY and CDR2 SAAAGT. Trimming shortened V by 2 bases and J by 0 bases, and 14 bases separated the two germline ends. The CDR3 has 17 amino acids. The DNA for the CDR3 is TGTGCCAGCAGTTACCCAAAGCGGGCCAGCTCCTACAATGAGCAGTTCTTC. This sequence encodes CASSYPKRASSYNEQFF.